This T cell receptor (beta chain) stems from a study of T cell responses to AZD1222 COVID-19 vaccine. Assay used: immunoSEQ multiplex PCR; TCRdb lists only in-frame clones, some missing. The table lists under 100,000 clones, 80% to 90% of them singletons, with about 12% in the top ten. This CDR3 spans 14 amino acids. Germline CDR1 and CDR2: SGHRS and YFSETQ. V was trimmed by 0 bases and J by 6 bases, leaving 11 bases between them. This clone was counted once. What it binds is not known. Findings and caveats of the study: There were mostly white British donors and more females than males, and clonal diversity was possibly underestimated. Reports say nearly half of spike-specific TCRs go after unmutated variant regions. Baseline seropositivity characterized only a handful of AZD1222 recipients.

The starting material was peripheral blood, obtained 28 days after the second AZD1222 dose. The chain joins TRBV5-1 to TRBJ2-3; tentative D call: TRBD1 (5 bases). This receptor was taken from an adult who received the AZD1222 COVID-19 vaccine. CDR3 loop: CASSLDQGFDTQYF. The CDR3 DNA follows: TGCGCCAGCAGCTTGGACCAGGGTTTTGATACGCAGTATTTT.